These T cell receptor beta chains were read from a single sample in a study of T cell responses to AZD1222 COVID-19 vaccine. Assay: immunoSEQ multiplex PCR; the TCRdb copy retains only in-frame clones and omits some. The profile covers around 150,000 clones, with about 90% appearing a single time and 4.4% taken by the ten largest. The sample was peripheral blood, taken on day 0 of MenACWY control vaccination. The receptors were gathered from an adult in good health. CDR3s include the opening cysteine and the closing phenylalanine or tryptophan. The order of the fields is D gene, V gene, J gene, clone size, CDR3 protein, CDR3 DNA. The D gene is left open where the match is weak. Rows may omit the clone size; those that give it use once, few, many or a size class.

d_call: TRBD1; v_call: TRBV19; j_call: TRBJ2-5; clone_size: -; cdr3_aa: CASSIGRTGAGTQYF; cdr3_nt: TGTGCCAGTAGTATAGGGAGGACAGGGGCAGGGACCCAGTACTTC
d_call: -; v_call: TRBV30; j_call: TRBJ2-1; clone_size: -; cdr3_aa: CAWSEGTEQFF; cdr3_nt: TGTGCCTGGAGTGAGGGGACTGAGCAGTTCTTC
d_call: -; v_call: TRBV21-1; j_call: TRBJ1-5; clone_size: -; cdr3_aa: CASSALGTVSNQPQHF; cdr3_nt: TGTGCCAGCAGCGCCCTTGGGACGGTTAGCAATCAGCCCCAGCATTTT
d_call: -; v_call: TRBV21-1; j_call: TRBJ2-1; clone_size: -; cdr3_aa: CASSLWTGETSGAGEQFF; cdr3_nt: TGTGCCAGCAGCCTTTGGACAGGGGAGACTAGCGGAGCGGGTGAGCAGTTCTTC
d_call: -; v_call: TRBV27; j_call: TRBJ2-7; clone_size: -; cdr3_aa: CASTRAGSYEQYF; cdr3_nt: TGTGCCAGCACGCGTGCTGGCTCCTACGAGCAGTACTTC
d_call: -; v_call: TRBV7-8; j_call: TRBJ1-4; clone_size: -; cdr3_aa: CASSPHRVDEKLFF; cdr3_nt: TGTGCCAGCAGCCCTCACAGGGTCGACGAAAAACTGTTTTTT
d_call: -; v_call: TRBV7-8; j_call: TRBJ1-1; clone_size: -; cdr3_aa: CASTPTGQGDTEAFF; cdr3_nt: TGTGCCAGCACCCCTACCGGCCAGGGAGACACTGAAGCTTTCTTT
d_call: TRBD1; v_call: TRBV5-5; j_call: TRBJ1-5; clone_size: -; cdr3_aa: CASSLGDRVYNQPQHF; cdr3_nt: TGTGCCAGCAGCTTAGGGGACAGGGTCTACAATCAGCCCCAGCATTTT
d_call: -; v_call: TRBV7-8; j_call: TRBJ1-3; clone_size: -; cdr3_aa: CASSSTSGNTIYF; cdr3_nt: TGTGCCAGCAGCTCCACCTCTGGAAACACCATATATTTT
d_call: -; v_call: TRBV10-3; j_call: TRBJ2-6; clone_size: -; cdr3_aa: CAISRADSGANVLTF; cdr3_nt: TGTGCCATCAGCCGCGCAGACTCTGGGGCCAACGTCCTGACTTTC
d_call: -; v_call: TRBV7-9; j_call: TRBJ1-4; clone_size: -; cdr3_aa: CASSLRQPGKLFF; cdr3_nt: TGTGCCAGCAGCTTAAGGCAGCCGGGAAAACTGTTTTTT
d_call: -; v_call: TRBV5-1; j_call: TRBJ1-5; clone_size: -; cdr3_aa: CASRPTEAGDQPQHF; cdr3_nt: TGCGCCAGCAGACCCACCGAGGCGGGTGATCAGCCCCAGCATTTT
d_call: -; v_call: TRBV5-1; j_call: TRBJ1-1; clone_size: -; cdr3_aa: CASSAVQGPNTEAFF; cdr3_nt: TGCGCCAGCAGCGCAGTGCAGGGGCCGAACACTGAAGCTTTCTTT
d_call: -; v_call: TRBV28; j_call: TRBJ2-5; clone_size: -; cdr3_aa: CASTSGVGETQYF; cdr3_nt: TGTGCCAGCACCTCGGGGGTGGGGGAGACCCAGTACTTC
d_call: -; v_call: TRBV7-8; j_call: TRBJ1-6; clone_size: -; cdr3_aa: CASSLGPGSNSPLHF; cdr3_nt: TGTGCCAGCAGCTTAGGTCCGGGGAGTAATTCACCCCTCCACTTT
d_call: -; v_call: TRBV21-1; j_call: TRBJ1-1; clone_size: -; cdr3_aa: CASNTGRREAFF; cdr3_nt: TGTGCCAGTAACACGGGGAGACGGGAAGCTTTCTTT
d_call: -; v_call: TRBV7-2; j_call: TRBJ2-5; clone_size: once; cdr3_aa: CASSLDGRRETQYF; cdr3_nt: TGTGCCAGCAGCTTAGACGGAAGGCGAGAGACCCAGTACTTC
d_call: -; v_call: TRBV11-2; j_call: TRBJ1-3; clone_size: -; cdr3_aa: CASSLDRVGGGNTIYF; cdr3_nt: TGTGCCAGCAGCTTAGATCGCGTAGGCGGGGGAAACACCATATATTTT
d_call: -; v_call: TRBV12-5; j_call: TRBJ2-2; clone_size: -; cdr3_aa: CATSLGRVFGELFF; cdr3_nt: TGTGCTACATCATTAGGCCGGGTCTTCGGGGAGCTGTTTTTT
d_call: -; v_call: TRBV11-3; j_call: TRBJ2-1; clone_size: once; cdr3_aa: CASSLHGKTGYNEQFF; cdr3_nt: TGTGCCAGCAGCTTACACGGGAAGACAGGCTACAATGAGCAGTTCTTC
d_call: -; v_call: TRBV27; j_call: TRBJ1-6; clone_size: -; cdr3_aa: CASSSLLYNSPLHF; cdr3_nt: TGTGCCAGCAGTTCCCTCCTCTATAATTCACCCCTCCACTTT
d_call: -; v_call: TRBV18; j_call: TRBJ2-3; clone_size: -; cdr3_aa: CASSPRTVLSTDTQYF; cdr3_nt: TGTGCCAGCTCACCCCGGACAGTGTTAAGCACAGATACGCAGTATTTT
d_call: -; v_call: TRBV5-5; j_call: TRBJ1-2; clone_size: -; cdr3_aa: CASSYGTEVSGYTF; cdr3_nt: TGTGCCAGCAGCTACGGGACCGAGGTCTCGGGCTACACCTTC
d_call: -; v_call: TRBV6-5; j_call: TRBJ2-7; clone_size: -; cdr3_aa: CASSRDSFYYEQYF; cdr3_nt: TGTGCCAGCAGTCGGGACTCCTTTTACTACGAGCAGTACTTC
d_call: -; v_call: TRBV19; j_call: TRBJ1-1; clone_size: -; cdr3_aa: CASSYLTDSISATEAFF; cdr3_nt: TGTGCCAGTAGCTACCTGACAGATTCCATATCCGCCACTGAAGCTTTCTTT
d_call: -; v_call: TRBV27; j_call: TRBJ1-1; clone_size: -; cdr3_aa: CASSLAAVMNTEAFF; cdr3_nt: TGTGCCAGCAGTTTGGCCGCAGTTATGAACACTGAAGCTTTCTTT
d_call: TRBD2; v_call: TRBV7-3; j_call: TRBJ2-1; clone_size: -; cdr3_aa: CASSPVAGGPGEQFF; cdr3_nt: TGTGCCAGCAGCCCGGTTGCGGGAGGCCCGGGGGAGCAGTTCTTC
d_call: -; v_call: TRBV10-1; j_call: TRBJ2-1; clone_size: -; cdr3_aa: CASSRDPYNEQFF; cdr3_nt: TGCGCCAGCAGTAGGGACCCTTACAATGAGCAGTTCTTC
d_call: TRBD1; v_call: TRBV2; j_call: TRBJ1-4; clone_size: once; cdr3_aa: CASKTGTGKVKLFF; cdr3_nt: TGTGCCAGCAAAACGGGGACAGGGAAGGTAAAACTGTTTTTT
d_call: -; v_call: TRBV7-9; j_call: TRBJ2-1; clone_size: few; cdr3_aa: CASSLDLGNEQFF; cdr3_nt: TGTGCCAGCAGCTTAGATTTGGGTAATGAGCAGTTCTTC
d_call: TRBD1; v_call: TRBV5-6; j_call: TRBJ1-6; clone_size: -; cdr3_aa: CASSSHGQGSSNSPLHF; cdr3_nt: TGTGCCAGCAGCTCGCACGGACAGGGGAGTAGTAATTCACCCCTCCACTTT
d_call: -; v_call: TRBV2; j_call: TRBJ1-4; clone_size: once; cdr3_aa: CASSDGGGRENEKLFF; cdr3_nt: TGTGCCAGCAGTGATGGGGGGGGCAGGGAAAATGAAAAACTGTTTTTT
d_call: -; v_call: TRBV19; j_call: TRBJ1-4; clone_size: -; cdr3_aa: CASSIGQINEKLFF; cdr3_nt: TGTGCCAGTAGCATCGGACAGATAAATGAAAAACTGTTTTTT
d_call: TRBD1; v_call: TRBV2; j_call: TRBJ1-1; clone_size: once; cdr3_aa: CASSVAQGGTTEAFF; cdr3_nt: TGTGCCAGCAGTGTCGCCCAGGGGGGGACCACTGAAGCTTTCTTT
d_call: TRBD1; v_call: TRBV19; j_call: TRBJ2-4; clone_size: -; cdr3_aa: CASGGQGRGNIQYF; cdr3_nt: TGTGCCAGTGGGGGACAGGGAAGAGGAAACATTCAGTACTTC
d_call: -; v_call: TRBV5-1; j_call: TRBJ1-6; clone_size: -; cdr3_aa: CASSSSLVNSPLHF; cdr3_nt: TGCGCCAGCAGCTCCTCGCTGGTTAATTCACCCCTCCACTTT
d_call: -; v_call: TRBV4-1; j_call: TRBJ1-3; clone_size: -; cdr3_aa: CASSQPSGSGNTIYF; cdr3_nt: TGCGCCAGCAGCCAACCCTCCGGCTCTGGAAACACCATATATTTT
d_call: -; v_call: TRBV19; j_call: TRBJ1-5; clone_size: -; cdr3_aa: CASSIDPARVNQPQHF; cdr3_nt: TGTGCCAGTAGTATAGATCCGGCTCGAGTCAATCAGCCCCAGCATTTT
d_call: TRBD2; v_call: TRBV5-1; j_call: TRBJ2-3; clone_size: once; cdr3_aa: CASSLPLAGQDTQYF; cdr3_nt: TGCGCCAGCAGCTTACCACTAGCGGGACAAGATACGCAGTATTTT
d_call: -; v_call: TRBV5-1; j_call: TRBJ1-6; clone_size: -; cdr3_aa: CASSPRMDNSPLHF; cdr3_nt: TGCGCCAGCAGCCCTCGGATGGATAATTCACCCCTCCACTTT
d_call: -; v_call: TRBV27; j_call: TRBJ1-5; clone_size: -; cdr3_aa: CASSLSGGGQPQHF; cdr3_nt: TGTGCCAGCAGTTTATCCGGGGGCGGTCAGCCCCAGCATTTT
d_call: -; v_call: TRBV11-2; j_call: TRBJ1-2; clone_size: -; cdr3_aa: CASSPRLGEIHGSYGYTF; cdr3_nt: TGTGCCAGCAGCCCCCGGCTTGGTGAAATACACGGATCCTATGGCTACACCTTC
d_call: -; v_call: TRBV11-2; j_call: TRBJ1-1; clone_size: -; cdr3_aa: CASSFPSWQAFF; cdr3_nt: TGTGCCAGCAGCTTCCCCTCGTGGCAAGCTTTCTTT
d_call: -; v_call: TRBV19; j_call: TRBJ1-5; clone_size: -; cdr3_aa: CASSRPRSSDQPQHF; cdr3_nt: TGTGCCAGTAGTAGGCCCCGGTCCAGCGATCAGCCCCAGCATTTT
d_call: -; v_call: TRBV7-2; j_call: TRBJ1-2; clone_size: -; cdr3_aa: CASSLEGPGVAGYGYTF; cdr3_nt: TGTGCCAGCAGCTTAGAGGGACCAGGGGTTGCGGGCTATGGCTACACCTTC
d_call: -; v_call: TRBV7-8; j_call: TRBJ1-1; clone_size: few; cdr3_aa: CASSLAGNMNTEAFF; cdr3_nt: TGTGCCAGCAGCTTGGCAGGGAACATGAACACTGAAGCTTTCTTT
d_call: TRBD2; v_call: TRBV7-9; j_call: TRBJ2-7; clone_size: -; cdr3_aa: CASSFPGLGYEQYF; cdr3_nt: TGTGCCAGCAGCTTTCCGGGACTAGGCTACGAGCAGTACTTC
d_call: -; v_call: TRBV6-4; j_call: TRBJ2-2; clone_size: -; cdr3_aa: CASSDTGTGELFF; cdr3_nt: TGTGCCAGCAGTGACACAGGGACCGGGGAGCTGTTTTTT
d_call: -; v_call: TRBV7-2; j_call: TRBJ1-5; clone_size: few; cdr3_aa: CASSLGGRNQPQHF; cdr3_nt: TGTGCCAGCAGCTTGGGGGGAAGGAATCAGCCCCAGCATTTT
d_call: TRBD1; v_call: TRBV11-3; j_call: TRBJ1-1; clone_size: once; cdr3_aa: CASSLDQGQGPEAFF; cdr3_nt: TGTGCCAGCAGCTTAGATCAGGGACAGGGGCCTGAAGCTTTCTTT
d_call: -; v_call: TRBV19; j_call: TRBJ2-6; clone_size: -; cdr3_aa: CASSIGQANVLTF; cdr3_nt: TGTGCCAGTAGTATTGGGCAAGCCAACGTCCTGACTTTC
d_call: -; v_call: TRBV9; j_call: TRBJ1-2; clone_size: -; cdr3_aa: CASRGDGYTF; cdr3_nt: TGTGCCAGCAGGGGAGATGGCTACACCTTC
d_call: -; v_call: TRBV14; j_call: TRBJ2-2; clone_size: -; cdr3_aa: CASSQDGQMNTGELFF; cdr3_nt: TGTGCCAGCAGCCAAGATGGGCAGATGAACACCGGGGAGCTGTTTTTT
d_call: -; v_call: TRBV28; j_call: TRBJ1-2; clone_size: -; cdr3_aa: CASSLGRRGYTF; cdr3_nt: TGTGCCAGCAGTTTAGGTCGTCGGGGCTACACCTTC
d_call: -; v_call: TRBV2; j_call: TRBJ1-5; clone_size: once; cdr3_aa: CASSEARGAGQPQHF; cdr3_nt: TGTGCCAGCAGTGAAGCGCGAGGGGCGGGTCAGCCCCAGCATTTT
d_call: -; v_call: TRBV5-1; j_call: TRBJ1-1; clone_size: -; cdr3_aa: CASSLTGLRGTEAFF; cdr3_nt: TGCGCCAGCAGCTTGACGGGGTTAAGGGGCACTGAAGCTTTCTTT